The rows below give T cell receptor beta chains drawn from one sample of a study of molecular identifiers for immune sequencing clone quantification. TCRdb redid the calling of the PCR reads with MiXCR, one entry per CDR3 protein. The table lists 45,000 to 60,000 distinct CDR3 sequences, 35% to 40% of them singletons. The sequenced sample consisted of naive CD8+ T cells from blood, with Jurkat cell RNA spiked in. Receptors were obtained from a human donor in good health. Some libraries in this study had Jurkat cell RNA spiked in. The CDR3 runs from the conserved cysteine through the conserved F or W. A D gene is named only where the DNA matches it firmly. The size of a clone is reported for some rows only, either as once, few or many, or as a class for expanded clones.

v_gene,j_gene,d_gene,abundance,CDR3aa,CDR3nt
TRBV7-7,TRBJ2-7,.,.,CASSLGPEVYEQCF,TGTGCAAGCAGCTTAGGACCAGAAGTCTACGAGCAGTGCTTC
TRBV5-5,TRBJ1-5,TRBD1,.,CASSLGGQTNQPQHF,TGTGCCAGCAGCCTAGGGGGACAGACTAATCAGCCCCAGCATTTT
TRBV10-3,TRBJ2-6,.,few,CASRTDSGANVLTF,TGTGCCAGCCGCACTGACTCTGGGGCCAACGTCCTGACTTTC
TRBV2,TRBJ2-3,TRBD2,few,CASTGGGGSPDTQYF,TGTGCCAGCACCGGGGGGGGCGGGTCTCCGGATACGCAGTATTTT
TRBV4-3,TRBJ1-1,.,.,CASSQEQDGTEVYF,TGCGCCAGCAGCCAAGAGCAGGACGGCACTGAAGTTTACTTT
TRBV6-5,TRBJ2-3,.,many,CASSYKSLGAQYF,TGTGCCAGCAGTTATAAATCTTTGGGGGCGCAGTATTTT
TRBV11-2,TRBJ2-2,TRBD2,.,CASSLIAGGPTGELFF,TGTGCCAGCAGCTTAATCGCGGGAGGGCCAACCGGGGAGCTGTTTTTT
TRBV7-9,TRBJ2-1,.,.,CASSSQVNEQFF,TGTGCCAGCAGCTCACAGGTGAATGAGCAGTTCTTC
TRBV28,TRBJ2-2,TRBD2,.,CASSLPRTSGRTITGELFF,TGTGCCAGCAGTTTACCCCGGACTAGCGGGAGGACGATCACCGGGGAGCTGTTTTTT
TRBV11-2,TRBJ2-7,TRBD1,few,CASRTGTGIYEQYF,TGTGCCAGCAGGACCGGGACAGGGATCTACGAGCAGTACTTC
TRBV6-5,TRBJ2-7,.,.,CASSILGRLGTSEQYF,TGTGCCAGCAGTATACTGGGAAGACTGGGTACCAGCGAGCAGTACTTC
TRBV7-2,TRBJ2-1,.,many,CASSLGPLNNEQFF,TGTGCCAGCAGCTTAGGACCATTGAACAATGAGCAGTTCTTC
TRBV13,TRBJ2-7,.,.,CASSLGTGNNEQYF,TGTGCCAGCAGCTTAGGGACAGGCAACAACGAGCAGTACTTC
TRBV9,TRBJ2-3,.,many,CASSVEPSGPTDTQYF,TGTGCCAGCAGCGTAGAACCCAGCGGACCAACAGATACGCAGTATTTT
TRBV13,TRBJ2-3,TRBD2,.,CASSTGLAEDTQYF,TGTGCCAGCAGCACGGGACTAGCTGAAGATACGCAGTATTTT
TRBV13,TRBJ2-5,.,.,CASSLGLVTQYF,TGTGCCAGCAGCTTAGGACTGGTGACCCAGTACTTC
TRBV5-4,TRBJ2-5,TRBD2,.,CASSLGGGGAQYF,TGTGCCAGCAGCTTGGGAGGCGGGGGGGCCCAGTACTTC
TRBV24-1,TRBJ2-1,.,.,CATSEWGSSYNEQFF,TGTGCCACCAGTGAATGGGGGAGCTCCTACAATGAGCAGTTCTTC
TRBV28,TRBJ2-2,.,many,CASRTGTTNTGELFF,TGTGCCAGCAGAACCGGGACAACGAACACCGGGGAGCTGTTTTTT
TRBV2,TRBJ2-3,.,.,CASSWAGTTDTQYF,TGTGCCAGCAGCTGGGCAGGGACCACAGATACGCAGTATTTT
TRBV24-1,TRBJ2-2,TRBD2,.,CATSGPLPGLAGVNTGELFF,TGTGCCACCAGTGGACCCCTACCGGGACTAGCGGGAGTGAACACCGGGGAGCTGTTTTTT
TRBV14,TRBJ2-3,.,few,CASSHRDLIRTSTDTQYF,TGTGCCAGCAGCCACAGGGACCTCATACGGACCAGCACAGATACGCAGTATTTT
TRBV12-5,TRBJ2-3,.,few,CASGLAGWLSTDTQYF,TGTGCTAGTGGTTTGGCCGGCTGGCTTTCCACAGATACGCAGTATTTT
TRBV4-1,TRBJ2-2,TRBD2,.,CASRPTSSGRNTGELFF,TGCGCCAGCAGACCCACCTCTAGCGGGAGGAACACCGGGGAGCTGTTTTTT
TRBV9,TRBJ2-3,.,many,CASKGLGTDTQYF,TGTGCCAGCAAGGGTCTAGGCACAGATACGCAGTATTTT
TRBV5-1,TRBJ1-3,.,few,CASSPASGNTIYF,TGCGCCAGCAGCCCGGCCTCTGGAAACACCATATATTTT
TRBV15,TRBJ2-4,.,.,CATSRDRVAKNIQYF,TGTGCCACCAGCAGAGATCGAGTGGCCAAAAACATTCAGTACTTC
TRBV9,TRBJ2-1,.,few,CASSVGVVSYNEQFF,TGTGCCAGCAGCGTAGGGGTGGTCTCCTACAATGAGCAGTTCTTC
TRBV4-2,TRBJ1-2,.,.,CASSQEGSHYGYTF,TGTGCCAGCAGCCAAGAGGGGAGTCACTATGGCTACACCTTC
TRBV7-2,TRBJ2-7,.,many,CASSLAPVGNEQYF,TGTGCCAGCAGCTTAGCGCCGGTGGGGAACGAGCAGTACTTC
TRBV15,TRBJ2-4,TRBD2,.,CATSRASHLTFSGSTKNIQYF,TGTGCCACCAGCAGAGCATCCCATTTGACTTTTAGCGGGAGCACCAAAAACATTCAGTACTTC
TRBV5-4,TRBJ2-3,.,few,CASSFGSGTDTQYF,TGTGCCAGCAGCTTTGGTAGCGGCACAGATACGCAGTATTTT
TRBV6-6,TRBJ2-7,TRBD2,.,CASSYLNLGLAGGYEQYF,TGTGCCAGCAGTTACTTGAACTTGGGACTAGCGGGAGGTTACGAGCAGTACTTC
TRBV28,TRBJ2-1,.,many,CASSFPGTIDRAYSYNEQFF,TGTGCCAGCAGTTTCCCCGGGACTATAGACAGGGCCTACTCCTACAATGAGCAGTTCTTC
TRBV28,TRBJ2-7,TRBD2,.,CASINGDLAGIRYEQYF,TGTGCCAGCATAAACGGGGACTTAGCGGGGATCCGCTACGAGCAGTACTTC
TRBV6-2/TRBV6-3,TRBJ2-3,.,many,CASRTGDTQYF,TGTGCCAGCAGGACCGGAGATACGCAGTATTTT
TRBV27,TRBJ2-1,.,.,CASTSSGEQFF,TGTGCCAGCACGTCTTCGGGTGAGCAGTTCTTC
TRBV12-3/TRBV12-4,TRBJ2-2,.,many,CASRRLPGVGNTGELFF,TGTGCCAGCAGGCGACTCCCGGGAGTAGGTAACACCGGGGAGCTGTTTTTT
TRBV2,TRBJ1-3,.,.,CAGVPDSGNTIYF,TGTGCCGGTGTGCCAGACTCTGGAAACACCATATATTTT
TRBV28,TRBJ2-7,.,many,CASSFVEQYF,TGTGCCAGCAGTTTTGTCGAGCAGTACTTC
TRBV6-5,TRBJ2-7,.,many,CASSLGTEQYF,TGCGCCAGCAGTTTGGGTACGGAGCAGTACTTC
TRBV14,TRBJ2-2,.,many,CASSQVSRSRTGELFF,TGTGCCAGCAGCCAGGTTTCACGTTCTCGCACCGGGGAGCTGTTTTTT
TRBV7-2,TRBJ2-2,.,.,CASSLISGELFF,TGTGCCAGCAGCTTGATTTCCGGAGAGCTGTTTTTT
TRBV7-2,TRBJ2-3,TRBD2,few,CASSLSGLAGGPTDTQYF,TGTGCCAGCAGCTTAAGCGGACTAGCGGGAGGTCCCACAGATACGCAGTATTTT
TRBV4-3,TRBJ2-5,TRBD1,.,CASSHGTGVVLETQYF,TGCGCCAGCAGCCACGGGACAGGGGTGGTGCTAGAGACCCAGTACTTC
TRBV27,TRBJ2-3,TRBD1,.,CASGQGASTDTQYF,TGTGCCAGCGGACAGGGAGCTAGCACAGATACGCAGTATTTT
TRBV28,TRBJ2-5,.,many,CASTLREQETQYF,TGTGCCAGCACCCTTCGGGAACAAGAGACCCAGTACTTC
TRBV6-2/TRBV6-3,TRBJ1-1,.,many,CASKTGTEAFF,TGTGCCAGCAAAACTGGGACTGAAGCTTTCTTT
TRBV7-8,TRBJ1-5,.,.,CASSTTEGFRNQPQHF,TGTGCCAGCAGCACCACCGAAGGATTTAGGAATCAGCCCCAGCATTTT
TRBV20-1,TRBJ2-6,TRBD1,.,CSARTGGFSGANDLTF,TGCAGTGCAAGGACAGGGGGTTTCTCTGGGGCCAACGACCTGACTTTC
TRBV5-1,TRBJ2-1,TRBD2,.,CASTTKGEGWTSDEQFF,TGCGCCAGCACCACCAAGGGGGAGGGTTGGACTAGCGATGAGCAGTTCTTC
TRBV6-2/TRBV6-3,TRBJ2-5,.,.,CASSYSVGAETQYF,TGTGCCAGCAGTTACTCGGTAGGGGCGGAGACCCAGTACTTC
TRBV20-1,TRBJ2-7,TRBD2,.,CSARESGGLGQYF,TGCAGTGCTAGAGAATCGGGAGGGTTGGGACAGTACTTC
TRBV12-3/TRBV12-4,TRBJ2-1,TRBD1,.,CASSLTGSEQFF,TGTGCCAGCAGCCTGACAGGGAGTGAGCAGTTCTTC
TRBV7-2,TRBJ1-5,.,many,CASSVGDKYSNQPQHF,TGTGCCAGCTCAGTGGGGGACAAGTATAGCAATCAGCCCCAGCATTTT
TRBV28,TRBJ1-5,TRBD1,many,CASSPGTGVQPQHF,TGTGCCAGCAGTCCAGGGACAGGGGTTCAGCCCCAGCATTTT
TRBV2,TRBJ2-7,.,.,CASSSPMDRPSYEQYF,TGTGCCAGCAGCTCCCCGATGGACAGACCCTCCTACGAGCAGTACTTC
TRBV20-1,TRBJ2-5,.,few,CSARGPLNLQETQYF,TGCAGTGCTAGAGGACCCCTCAACCTCCAAGAGACCCAGTACTTC
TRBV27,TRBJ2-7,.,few,CASRAGIYEQYF,TGTGCCAGCAGGGCCGGGATCTACGAGCAGTACTTC